Following are 25 T cell receptor beta chains from one sample sequenced in a study of patients and donors after allogeneic stem cell transplantation. Using its own MiXCR run on the RT-PCR reads, TCRdb lists one record per CDR3 protein. Among approximately 160,000 distinct CDR3 sequences listed, approximately 28% were seen once. Source material: blood, either unsorted or a sorted T cell fraction (not recorded which). These receptors came from a human donor who was either an allogeneic HSCT recipient or a stem cell or donor lymphocyte infusion donor (not recorded which). It is not recorded whose cells these are; they may come from a transplant donor.

V usage is TRBV29-1 and J usage is TRBJ1-3; D call uncertain. Trimming removed 4 bases at V and 0 bases at J, with 10 bases between. CDR1 and CDR2 from the germline V gene are SQVTM and ANQGSEA. The CDR3 totals 14 residues. The CDR3 loop is CSVVLPTSGNTIYF. The CDR3 bases are TGCAGCGTTGTCCTCCCGACCTCTGGAAACACCATATATTTT.

The J gene is TRBJ1-5, the V gene TRBV18; no reliable D call. Between the trimmed V and J ends, which lost 2 bases and 0 bases, there was a span of 8 bases. In germline, CDR1 is KGHSH, CDR2 LQKENI. The CDR3 runs 15 residues. The CDR3 nucleotides are TGTGCCAGCTCACCAACGGTCAATAGCAATCAGCCCCAGCATTTT. Protein product: CASSPTVNSNQPQHF.

This clonotype was counted only a few times. This chain links TRBV6-1 with TRBJ1-2, with D possibly matching TRBD1 (5 bases). Germline values: CDR1 MNHNS, CDR2 SASEGT. The CDR3 is made up of 14 amino acids. V lost 2 bases to trimming and J lost 4 bases, with 11 bases between them. The CDR3 coding sequence is TGTGCCAGCAGTGAATATGGGACGGTCTATGGCTACACCTTC. Its protein product is CASSEYGTVYGYTF.

This clonotype was counted a few times. The chain joins TRBV24-1 to TRBJ2-4; D unresolved. CDR1 and CDR2 from the germline V gene are KGHDR and SFDVKD. V lost 3 bases, J lost 12 bases, and 14 bases lay in between. The CDR3 has 13 residues. The CDR3 is CATSDALTHAQYF. As DNA, the CDR3 is TGTGCCACCAGTGATGCCCTGACCCATGCTCAGTACTTC.

This clonotype was picked up many times. The chain joins TRBV29-1 to TRBJ1-3; D perhaps matches TRBD1 (6 bases). CDR1 is SQVTM, CDR2 ANQGSEA, per germline. V lost 6 bases, J lost 1 base, and 7 bases lay in between. CDR3 size: 12 residues. The CDR3 DNA follows: TGCAGCGTACAGGGTTCTGGAAACACCATATATTTT. Its protein is CSVQGSGNTIYF. The full variable domain, with the rest looked up from reference TRBV29-1 and TRBJ1-3, is SAVISQKPSRDICQRGTSLTIQCQVDSQVTMMFWYRQQPGQSLTLIATANQGSEATYESGFVIDKFPISRPNLTFSTLTVSNMSPEDSSIYLCSVQGSGNTIYFGEGSWLTVV.

This clonotype is medium-sized (0.01 to 0.1%) by share. V and J are TRBV7-2 and TRBJ1-4, with D possibly matching TRBD1 (6 bases). The germline V gene has CDR1 SGHTA and CDR2 FQGNSA. The CDR3 runs 17 residues. Trimming pared 1 base from V and 1 base from J, leaving 13 bases between. The CDR3 region has the DNA TGTGCCAGCAGCTTAGAGAAGGGGGGGGTAACTAATGAAAAACTGTTTTTT. Amino acid sequence: CASSLEKGGVTNEKLFF.

This clonotype was counted only a few times. This chain links TRBV28 with TRBJ1-2, with 8 bases lining up with TRBD1. This CDR3 has 16 amino acids. Trimming cost V 3 bases and J 2 bases; bases outside gene matches: 8. Germline values: CDR1 MDHEN, CDR2 SYDVKM. The CDR3 loop is CASSFPSRTGNYGYTF. DNA of the CDR3: TGTGCCAGCAGTTTCCCGTCCAGGACAGGGAACTATGGCTACACCTTC.

This clonotype was counted a few times. Compared with germline, one end of the junction differs, possibly owing to a read error. V is TRBV7-7 and J is TRBJ2-1, with D perhaps assigned TRBD1 or TRBD2 (5 bases each). The CDR3 length is 17 residues. Germline V CDR1 and CDR2: SSHAT, FNYEAQ (reference sequence). CDR3 sequence reads: CASSPIMGPSEQSEQFF. The DNA of the CDR3 is TGTGCTAGCAGCCCTATCATGGGACCCTCAGAACAAAGTGAGCAGTTCTTC.

The CDR3 DNA reads as TGTGCCAGCAGTGCGAGGCCCTACGAGCAGTACTTC. Protein product: CASSARPYEQYF. V gene TRBV5-5 combines with J gene TRBJ2-7; D not resolved. The CDR3 is 12 amino acids. Trimming pared 5 bases from V and 2 bases from J, leaving 8 bases between. Germline CDR1 and CDR2: SGHKS and YYEKEE (reference sequence).

The chain carries TRBV7-2 and TRBJ1-4; 7 positions agree with TRBD1. The germline V gene encodes CDR1 SGHTA and CDR2 FQGNSA. The CDR3 covers 14 residues. Trimming removed 4 bases from V and 8 bases from J; junction bases left unmatched: 7. The CDR3 protein is CASSSQGDGEKLFF. The DNA for the CDR3 is TGTGCCAGCAGCTCCCAGGGGGATGGCGAAAAACTGTTTTTT.

V gene TRBV10-3 combines with J gene TRBJ2-7; 12 nucleotides align to TRBD2. CDR3 size: 15 residues. V shed 4 bases, J shed 1 base, and the junction held 2 bases outside the gene matches. Germline CDR1 is ENHRY and CDR2 is SYGVKD. CDR3 residues: CAISASGRASYEQYF. For the CDR3, the DNA is TGTGCCATCAGTGCTAGCGGGAGGGCGTCCTACGAGCAGTACTTC.

The genes are TRBV28 and TRBJ1-4; the D gene is possibly TRBD1 (6 bases). The CDR3 has 15 residues. The V and J ends lost 0 bases and 8 bases respectively, with 13 bases between them. Germline V gene data show CDR1 as MDHEN and CDR2 as SYDVKM. CDR3 DNA sequence: TGTGCCAGCAGTTTATGGGGGGCCTCGAGGGAAAAACTGTTTTTT. Protein sequence: CASSLWGASREKLFF. The full variable domain, completed using reference TRBV28 and TRBJ1-4, is DVKVTQSSRYLVKRTGEKVFLECVQDMDHENMFWYRQDPGLGLRLIYFSYDVKMKEKGDIPEGYSVSREKKERFSLILESASTNQTSMYLCASSLWGASREKLFFGSGTQLSVL.

The chain couples TRBV3-1 to TRBJ2-1; TRBD2 might be the D (5 bases). Germline V gene sequence: CDR1 LGHDT, CDR2 YNNKEL (reference sequence). The CDR3 sequence is 17 residues long. V was shortened by 0 bases and J by 4 bases, with 16 bases between the two germline ends. CDR3 sequence (DNA): TGTGCCAGCAGCCAAGATCCACTAGAATTCGGTTACAATGAGCAGTTCTTC. Translation gives CASSQDPLEFGYNEQFF.

The chain links TRBV29-1 to TRBJ1-1; D may be TRBD1 (5 bases). This CDR3 spans 13 amino acids. Trimming removed 6 bases at V and 0 bases at J, with 11 bases between. The germline gives CDR1 SQVTM, CDR2 ANQGSEA. The CDR3: CSVSGRMNTEAFF. The CDR3 bases are TGCAGCGTGTCGGGACGGATGAACACTGAAGCTTTCTTT.

V is TRBV6-1 and J is TRBJ2-1; a weak D match, TRBD2 (6 bases). CDR1 is MNHNS, CDR2 SASEGT, per germline. The CDR3 is made up of 15 amino acids. Trimming stripped 8 bases from V and 2 bases from J, with 16 bases between. CDR3 sequence: CASAQIAGTYNEQFF. The CDR3, as DNA: TGTGCCAGCGCCCAGATCGCGGGAACCTACAATGAGCAGTTCTTC.

The table lists this clonotype with a few counts. The rearrangement joins TRBV9 to TRBJ2-7; 7 bases fit TRBD1. The V segment lost 3 bases and the J segment 0 bases; nucleotides outside the gene matches: 9. This CDR3 region has 16 residues. Germline CDR1 is SGDLS and CDR2 is YYNGEE. CDR3 region: CASSANPGQFSYEQYF. CDR3 bases: TGTGCCAGCAGCGCAAACCCGGGACAGTTCTCCTACGAGCAGTACTTC.

This sequence joins TRBV4-3 and TRBJ1-1; perhaps TRBD1 as D (6 bases). The CDR3 is 15 residues long. Germline V CDR1 and CDR2: LGHNA, YSLEER. Trimming shortened V by 0 bases and J by 1 base, and 9 bases separated the two germline ends. The CDR3 DNA reads as TGCGCCAGCAGCCAAGAGGGGGCTTCGAACACTGAAGCTTTCTTT. Its translation is CASSQEGASNTEAFF.

The chain uses TRBV6-5 and TRBJ2-2; no clear D. Germline V lookup: CDR1 MNHEY, CDR2 SVGAGI. The CDR3 has 16 residues. V lost 0 bases, J lost 3 bases, and 11 bases lay in between. The CDR3 protein is CASSYSSFRDTGELFF. DNA for the CDR3: TGTGCCAGCAGTTACTCCTCCTTTCGGGACACCGGGGAGCTGTTTTTT.

The J gene is TRBJ1-4, the V gene TRBV5-1, with 8 bases matching TRBD1. Germline lookup yields CDR1 SGHRS and CDR2 YFSETQ. J was trimmed by 0 bases and V by 4 bases; bases with no gene match: 8. This CDR3 spans 17 amino acids. The chain's CDR3 is CASSSQGATTTNEKLFF. In DNA form, the CDR3 reads TGCGCCAGCAGCAGCCAGGGGGCCACAACAACTAATGAAAAACTGTTTTTT.

The V call is TRBV28, the J call TRBJ1-3, with a possible D match to TRBD1 (6 bases). The CDR3 covers 14 residues. Germline CDR1 is MDHEN and CDR2 is SYDVKM. V dropped 5 bases and J dropped 2 bases, with 10 bases sitting between them. The CDR3 sequence: CASSPSGAGNTIYF. The DNA for the CDR3 is TGTGCCAGCAGTCCATCAGGGGCTGGAAACACCATATATTTT.

This sequence joins TRBV7-3 and TRBJ2-3; 10 nucleotides line up with TRBD1. CDR3 length equals 15 residues. Germline V gene lookup returns CDR1 SGHTA and CDR2 FQGTGA. V trimming: 5 bases; J trimming: 6 bases; junction bases outside the gene matches: 8. CDR3 nucleotide sequence: TGTGCCAGCAGCGCAGGGACAGGGGCCTTGGATACGCAGTATTTT. It encodes CASSAGTGALDTQYF.

The chain is built from TRBV5-5 and TRBJ2-1; D unclear. V gave up 3 bases and J gave up 3 bases, with 13 bases separating them. The CDR3 runs 15 residues. Germline CDR1 is SGHKS and CDR2 is YYEKEE (reference sequence). The CDR3 DNA reads as TGTGCCAGCAGCTCCCCCCTACCGCACTACAATGAGCAGTTCTTC. Its translation: CASSSPLPHYNEQFF.

In this sample, this clonotype turned up a few times. The chain joins TRBV20-1 to TRBJ1-2; a possible D gene is TRBD1 (5 bases). Trimming left V 6 bases short and J 5 bases short, with 13 bases between. Germline-derived CDR1 and CDR2 are DFQATT and SNEGSKA (reference sequence). The CDR3 runs 12 residues. Here the CDR3 DNA reads TGCAGTGCCGTGGGGGACGGTTATGGCTACACCTTC. It translates to CSAVGDGYGYTF.

This rearrangement joins TRBV20-1 to TRBJ2-3; D is unclear. The V gene lost 0 bases and the J gene lost 1 base, with 8 bases spanning the gap. CDR3 length equals 14 residues. Germline V gene lookup returns CDR1 DFQATT and CDR2 SNEGSKA (reference sequence). CDR3 nucleotides: TGCAGTGCTAGAGATTTGGGCGGCACAGATACGCAGTATTTT. This sequence encodes CSARDLGGTDTQYF.

This clonotype was observed a handful of times. V gene TRBV29-1 combines with J gene TRBJ2-3; 9 bases map to TRBD1. Germline V gene sequence: CDR1 SQVTM, CDR2 ANQGSEA. This CDR3 has 14 residues. The ends lost 1 base at V and 4 bases at J; junction bases unmatched: 3. The chain's CDR3 is CSVEGTGESDTQYF. CDR3 DNA: TGCAGCGTTGAAGGGACAGGGGAGTCAGATACGCAGTATTTT.